This T cell receptor (beta chain) was captured in a study of blood T cell repertoires in COVID-19. Study as a whole: Samples representing acute and convalescent COVID-19 were sourced from the United States, Italy and Spain. PBMCs, B-cell-depleted T cells, or T cells provided the cDNA or gDNA that made up the material.

Data came from immunoSEQ multiplex PCR; TCRdb stores just in-frame clones and leaves some out. The table shows roughly 70,000 clones, with over 80% occurring only once. The sequence was collected from a man in his fifties or sixties with active COVID-19. Sequences were obtained from peripheral blood.

The CDR3: CAISDRGPGELFF. The CDR3 coding sequence is TGTGCCATCAGTGATAGGGGTCCCGGGGAGCTGTTTTTT. The chain combines TRBV10-3 with TRBJ2-2; a weak D match, TRBD1 (5 bases). The CDR3 consists of 13 residues. The germline V gene has CDR1 ENHRY and CDR2 SYGVKD. Trimming left V 3 bases short and J 6 bases short, with 8 bases between.